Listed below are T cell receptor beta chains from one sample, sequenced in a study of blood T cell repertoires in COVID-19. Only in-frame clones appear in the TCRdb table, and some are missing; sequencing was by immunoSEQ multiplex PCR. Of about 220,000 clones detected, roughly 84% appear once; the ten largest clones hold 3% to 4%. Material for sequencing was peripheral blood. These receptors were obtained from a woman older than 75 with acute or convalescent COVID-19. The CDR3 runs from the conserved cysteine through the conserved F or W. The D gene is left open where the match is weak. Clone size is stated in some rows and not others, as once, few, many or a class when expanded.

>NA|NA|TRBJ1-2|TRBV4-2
CASSQDLDWGANYGYTF
TGTGCCAGCAGCCAAGATCTTGATTGGGGGGCTAACTATGGCTACACCTTC
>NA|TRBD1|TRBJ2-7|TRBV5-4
CASSFGDRGYEQYF
TGTGCCAGCAGCTTTGGGGACAGGGGCTACGAGCAGTACTTC
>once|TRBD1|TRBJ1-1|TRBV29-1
CSVTRTGGGNTEAFF
TGCAGCGTTACTAGGACAGGGGGCGGCAACACTGAAGCTTTCTTT
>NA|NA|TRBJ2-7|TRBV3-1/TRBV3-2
CASSPTGREQYF
TGTGCCAGCAGCCCGACAGGACGCGAGCAGTACTTC
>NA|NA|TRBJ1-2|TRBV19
CASSRRGFYGYTF
TGTGCCAGTAGTAGGCGGGGGTTCTATGGCTACACCTTC
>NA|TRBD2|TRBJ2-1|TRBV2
CASSRTSGGAYNEQFF
TGTGCCAGCAGTCGGACTAGCGGGGGGGCCTACAATGAGCAGTTCTTC
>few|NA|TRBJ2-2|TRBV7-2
CASSLALAVTGELFF
TGTGCCAGCAGCTTGGCCCTAGCAGTCACCGGGGAGCTGTTTTTT
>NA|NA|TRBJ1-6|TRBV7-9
CASSLGASSYNSPLHF
TGTGCCAGCAGCTTAGGTGCTAGCTCCTATAATTCACCCCTCCACTTT
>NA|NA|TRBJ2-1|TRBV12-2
CASRLAPAQTSGGATNEQFF
TGTGCAAGTCGCTTAGCCCCAGCCCAAACTAGCGGGGGGGCCACCAATGAGCAGTTCTTC
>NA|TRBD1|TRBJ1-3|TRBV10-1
CASSDEDRGRNTIYF
TGCGCCAGCAGTGATGAGGACAGGGGAAGAAACACCATATATTTT
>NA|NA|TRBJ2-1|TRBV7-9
CASSEGVWDNEQFF
TGTGCCAGCAGCGAGGGGGTTTGGGACAATGAGCAGTTCTTC
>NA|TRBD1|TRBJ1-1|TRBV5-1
CASSLRNRGPNTEAFF
TGCGCCAGCAGCTTGCGAAACAGGGGGCCGAACACTGAAGCTTTCTTT
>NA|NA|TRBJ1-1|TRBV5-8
CASSLDRVGRTEAFF
TGTGCCAGCAGCTTGGACAGGGTCGGGAGGACTGAAGCTTTCTTT
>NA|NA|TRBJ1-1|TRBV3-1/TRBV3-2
CASSQLGLPAGPTEAFF
TGTGCCAGCAGCCAACTTGGCTTGCCCGCAGGGCCCACTGAAGCTTTCTTT
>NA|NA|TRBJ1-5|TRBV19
CASRPTVLSNQPQHF
TGTGCCTCTCGCCCGACAGTCCTTAGCAATCAGCCCCAGCATTTT
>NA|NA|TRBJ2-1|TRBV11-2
CASSLAGSYNEQFF
TGTGCCAGCAGCTTGGCAGGATCCTACAATGAGCAGTTCTTC
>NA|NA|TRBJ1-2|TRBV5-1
CASSPGSNYGYTF
TGCGCCAGCAGCCCGGGAAGTAACTATGGCTACACCTTC
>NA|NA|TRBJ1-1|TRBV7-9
CASSFLRDMNTEAFF
TGTGCCAGCAGCTTCCTCAGGGACATGAACACTGAAGCTTTCTTT
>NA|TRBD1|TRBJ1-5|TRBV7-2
CASSVDRERPQHF
TGTGCCAGCAGCGTCGACAGGGAACGGCCCCAGCATTTT
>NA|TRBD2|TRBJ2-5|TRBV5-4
CASSVRLAGQETQYF
TGTGCCAGCAGCGTGCGCCTAGCGGGACAAGAGACCCAGTACTTC
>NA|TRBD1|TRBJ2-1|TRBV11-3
CASSQDRDNEQFF
TGTGCCAGCAGCCAAGACAGGGACAATGAGCAGTTCTTC
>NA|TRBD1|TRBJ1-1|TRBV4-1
CASSRLDREGTEAFF
TGCGCCAGCAGCCGCCTGGACAGGGAAGGGACTGAAGCTTTCTTT
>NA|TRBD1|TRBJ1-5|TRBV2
CASSEAGDRSNQPQHF
TGTGCCAGCAGTGAAGCTGGGGACAGGAGCAATCAGCCCCAGCATTTT
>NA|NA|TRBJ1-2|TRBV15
CATSRGRDNGYTF
TGTGCCACCAGCAGAGGCCGGGACAATGGCTACACCTTC
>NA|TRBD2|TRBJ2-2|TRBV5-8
CASSLAGGSSTGELFF
TGTGCCAGCAGTCTAGCGGGGGGCTCGAGCACCGGGGAGCTGTTTTTT
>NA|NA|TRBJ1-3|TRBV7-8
CASSFLLGGAVGNTIYF
TGTGCCAGCAGCTTTCTCCTGGGGGGGGCCGTTGGAAACACCATATATTTT
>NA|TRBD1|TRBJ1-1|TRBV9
CASSVAGGGEAFF
TGTGCCAGCAGCGTAGCAGGGGGCGGGGAAGCTTTCTTT
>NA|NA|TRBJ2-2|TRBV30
CAWSVLSGAGELFF
TGTGCCTGGAGTGTACTGTCGGGGGCCGGGGAGCTGTTTTTT
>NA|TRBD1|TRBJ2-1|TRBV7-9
CASSSATGANEQFF
TGTGCCAGCAGCTCTGCGACAGGGGCGAATGAGCAGTTCTTC
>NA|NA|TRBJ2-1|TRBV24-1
CATSGAGPNEQFF
TGTGCCACCAGTGGGGCAGGGCCCAATGAGCAGTTCTTC
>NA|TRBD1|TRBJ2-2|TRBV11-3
CASSFSRGHPVGTGELFF
TGTGCCAGCAGCTTTAGCAGGGGGCACCCCGTGGGCACCGGGGAGCTGTTTTTT
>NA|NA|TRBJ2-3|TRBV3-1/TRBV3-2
CASSLRGASGFSTDTQYF
TGTGCCAGCAGCCTAAGAGGAGCGTCAGGGTTCTCCACAGATACGCAGTATTTT
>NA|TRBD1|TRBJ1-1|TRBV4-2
CASSQPGQAEGAEAFF
TGTGCCAGCAGCCAACCGGGACAGGCAGAGGGAGCTGAAGCTTTCTTT
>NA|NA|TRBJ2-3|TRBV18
CASSPRNIQTDTQYF
TGTGCCAGCTCACCACGAAACATCCAGACAGATACGCAGTATTTT
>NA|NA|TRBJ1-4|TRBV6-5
CASSSQGKTGEKLFF
TGTGCCAGCAGTTCCCAGGGGAAAACGGGTGAAAAACTGTTTTTT
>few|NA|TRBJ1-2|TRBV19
CASSRNRDLGYGYTF
TGTGCCAGTAGTAGAAACAGGGACCTCGGCTATGGCTACACCTTC
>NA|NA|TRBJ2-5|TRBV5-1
CASSLRETQYF
TGCGCCAGCAGCCTGAGGGAGACCCAGTACTTC
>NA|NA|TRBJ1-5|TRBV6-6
CASSGQGSNQPQHF
TGTGCCAGCAGTGGCCAGGGTAGCAATCAGCCCCAGCATTTT
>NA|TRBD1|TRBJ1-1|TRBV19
CASSSNRDRGRLENTEAFF
TGTGCCAGTAGTAGTAACCGGGACAGGGGGCGTTTAGAGAACACTGAAGCTTTCTTT
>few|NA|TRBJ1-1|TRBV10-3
CATSRQRSDEAFF
TGTGCCACCAGTAGACAGAGGAGCGATGAAGCTTTCTTT
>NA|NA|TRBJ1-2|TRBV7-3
CASSLGGTGYTF
TGTGCCAGCAGCCTTGGGGGGACTGGCTACACCTTC
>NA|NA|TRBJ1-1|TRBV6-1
CASSEEGVRAFF
TGTGCCAGCAGTGAAGAGGGAGTCCGAGCTTTCTTT
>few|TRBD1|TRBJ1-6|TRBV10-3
CAISARTGDSPLHF
TGTGCCATCAGTGCGAGGACAGGGGATTCACCCCTCCACTTT